The clone carrying this TCR beta chain showed up just a few times. What it recognizes is unknown. Trimming took off 0 bases at V and 4 bases at J, with 12 bases between the two ends. The CDR3 is 15 residues long. Germline CDR1 reads MNHNY; CDR2 reads SVGAGI (reference sequence). This entry comes from a study of blood T cells in healthy people across ages. Findings of the study overall: A greater number of naive CD4+ cells and higher diversity distinguished long-lived donors from aged donors.

Donors were systemically healthy Caucasian individuals from Russia aged roughly 6 to 100 years. For every donor, a draw yielded 8.5 to 10 milliliters of peripheral blood. Per-sample PBMC isolation yielded at least 6 million cells. A second PCR of about 7 to 12 cycles used a sample-barcoded 5' primer and a J-beta primer mix. Each CDR3 protein is one row after TCRdb ran MiXCR on the 5' RACE reads. In the table there are 500,000 to 700,000 distinct CDR3 sequences, approximately 30% of which are singletons. Sequencing was carried out using blood. The gene calls are TRBV6-6 and TRBJ1-1; TRBD1 is a possible D gene (6 bases). The sequence derives from a woman older than 75 in good health. The CDR3 sequence is CASSYSGGQGTEAFF. The CDR3 DNA is TGTGCCAGCAGTTACTCAGGGGGGCAGGGCACTGAAGCTTTCTTT.